These 5 T cell receptor beta chains originate from one sample sequenced in a study of technical replicates of blood from a handful of donors. Sequencing used immunoSEQ multiplex PCR; TCRdb keeps in-frame clones, though not all of them. The sample lists 65,000 to 95,000 clones; nearly 98% were seen once. The specimen was T cells isolated from PBMCs. Every receptor here comes from a human donor in good health.

The chain has TRBV11-2 and TRBJ2-5; 9 positions match TRBD1. Germline CDR1 and CDR2: SGHAT and FQNNGV. J was trimmed by 2 bases and V by 2 bases; bases with no gene match: 9. The CDR3 has 17 amino acids. The CDR3 is CASSLTSGTGLQETQYF. The CDR3 coding sequence is TGTGCCAGCAGCTTAACGTCTGGGACAGGGCTACAAGAGACCCAGTACTTC.

This clone came up once. This chain uses TRBV7-2 with TRBJ1-2; TRBD1 might be the D (5 bases). Germline values: CDR1 SGHTA, CDR2 FQGNSA. The CDR3 extends over 15 amino acids. Trimming left V 5 bases short and J 7 bases short, with 20 bases between. The DNA of the CDR3 is TGTGCCAGCAGCGTAACCGGGACGGGGGTTACTGGCTACACCTTC. It translates to CASSVTGTGVTGYTF.

This chain links TRBV5-1 with TRBJ1-1; TRBD1 agrees at 8 bases. CDR3 size: 15 residues. The germline CDR1 and CDR2 sequences are SGHRS and YFSETQ. J was trimmed by 3 bases and V by 2 bases; bases with no gene match: 6. This chain's CDR3 is CASSFFGGQDTEAFF. The CDR3 nucleotides are TGCGCCAGCAGCTTCTTTGGGGGACAGGACACTGAAGCTTTCTTT.

This clone was detected once. The chain uses TRBV6-5 and TRBJ1-5; 10 bases match TRBD1. The germline V gene has CDR1 MNHEY and CDR2 SVGAGI. The CDR3 runs 14 residues. V shed 7 bases and J 3 bases; nucleotides not matched to a gene: 3. The CDR3 region has the DNA TGTGCCAGCACCGGGACAGGGGACAATCAGCCCCAGCATTTT. Its translation: CASTGTGDNQPQHF.

The genes are TRBV11-2 and TRBJ2-2; no clear D gene. The ends were cut back, 5 bases at V and 1 base at J, with 8 bases in the middle. This CDR3 spans 14 amino acids. Germline V gene data show CDR1 as SGHAT and CDR2 as FQNNGV. The CDR3: CASSDRQNTGELFF. CDR3 nucleotide sequence: TGTGCCAGCAGCGACCGACAGAACACCGGGGAGCTGTTTTTT.